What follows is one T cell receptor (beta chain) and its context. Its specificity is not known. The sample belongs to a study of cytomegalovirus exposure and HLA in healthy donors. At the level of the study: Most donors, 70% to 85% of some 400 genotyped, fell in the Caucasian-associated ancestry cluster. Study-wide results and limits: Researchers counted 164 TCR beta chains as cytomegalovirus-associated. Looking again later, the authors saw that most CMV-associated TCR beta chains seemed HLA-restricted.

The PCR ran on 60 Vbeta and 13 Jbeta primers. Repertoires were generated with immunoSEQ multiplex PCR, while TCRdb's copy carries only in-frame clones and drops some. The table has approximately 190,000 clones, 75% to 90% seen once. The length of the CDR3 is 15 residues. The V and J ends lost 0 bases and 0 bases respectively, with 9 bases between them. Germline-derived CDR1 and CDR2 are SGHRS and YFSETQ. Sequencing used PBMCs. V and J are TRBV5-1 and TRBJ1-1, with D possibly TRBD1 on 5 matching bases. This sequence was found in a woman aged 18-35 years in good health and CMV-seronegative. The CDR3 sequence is CASSLAQGVNTEAFF. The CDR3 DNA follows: TGCGCCAGCAGCTTGGCCCAGGGCGTGAACACTGAAGCTTTCTTT. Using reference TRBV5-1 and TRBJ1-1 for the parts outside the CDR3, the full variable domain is KAGVTQTPRYLIKTRGQQVTLSCSPISGHRSVSWYQQTPGQGLQFLFEYFSETQRNKGNFPGRFSGRQFSNSRSEMNVSTLELGDSALYLCASSLAQGVNTEAFFGQGTRLTVV.